Listed here is a single T cell receptor (beta chain). V dropped 1 base and J dropped 5 bases, with 11 bases sitting between them. This CDR3 is built from 14 residues. Germline-derived CDR1 and CDR2 are SGHTA and FQGTGA. This sample is part of a study of blood T cell repertoires in COVID-19. Study-wide context: Samples came from the United States, Italy and Spain, spanning acute and convalescent COVID-19. From T cells, B-cell-depleted T cells, or PBMCs came the material, which was cDNA or gDNA.

As processed by the authors: Scientists estimated how many nucleated cells there were by amplifying reference gene primers. TCRdb keeps only in-frame clones here, not all; method: immunoSEQ multiplex PCR. V, J and clone size are taken as reported in that table, and D and trimming were inferred from the DNA itself. In the table there are about 130,000 clones, around 81% of which are singletons. Source material: peripheral blood. This receptor was taken from a man aged 35 to 55 with active or convalescent COVID-19. The chain carries TRBV7-3 and TRBJ1-1; weak D call: TRBD1 (5 bases). The CDR3 protein is CASSLSNQGTEAFF. In DNA, the CDR3 is TGTGCCAGCAGCTTAAGTAATCAGGGAACTGAAGCTTTCTTT.